Reported below is one T cell receptor (beta chain). The entry originates in a study of blood T cell repertoires in COVID-19. The data were produced by immunoSEQ multiplex PCR, yet TCRdb's version contains in-frame clones alone and is incomplete. The sample lists 35,000 to 40,000 clones, less than 80% seen once, with 10% in the top ten. Trimming took off 0 bases at V and 8 bases at J, with 13 bases between the two ends. The CDR3 runs to 15 residues. From germline, CDR1 is MGHRA and CDR2 YSYEKL. In Seattle, patients joined the study during active infection and were tracked longitudinally. Sequencing was performed on peripheral blood. The chain combines TRBV4-1 with TRBJ1-4; D possibly corresponds to TRBD1 (6 bases). This sequence was found in a man between 65 and 79 years old with COVID-19, enrolled during active disease. The CDR3 coding sequence is TGCGCCAGCAGCCAAGAGAGGGGGTTTGAGGAAAAACTGTTTTTT. Its protein is CASSQERGFEEKLFF.